The next 10 T cell receptor beta chains were all read from a single sample in a study of beta chain features in type 1 diabetes. Expressed TCRB transcripts were sequenced after all isolated RNA was converted to cDNA. TCRdb's table, derived via immunoSEQ multiplex PCR, lists solely in-frame clones and lacks some. Of roughly 450,000 clones in the sample, around 13% were seen once. Sequencing was done on a sample of naive CD4+ T cells from blood. Receptors originate from a man younger than 45 in good health.

V gene TRBV9 combines with J gene TRBJ2-3; D is unclear. The CDR3 has 12 residues. The germline V and J ends were trimmed by 0 bases and 4 bases, with 3 bases remaining between them. Germline assignment: CDR1 SGDLS and CDR2 YYNGEE. CDR3 in amino acids: CASSVVADTQYF. CDR3 DNA: TGTGCCAGCAGCGTAGTCGCAGATACGCAGTATTTT. Full variable domain (missing parts from reference TRBV9 and TRBJ2-3): DSGVTQTPKHLITATGQRVTLRCSPRSGDLSVYWYQQSLDQGLQFLIQYYNGEERAKGNILERFSAQQFPDLHSELNLSSLELGDSALYFCASSVVADTQYFGPGTRLTVL.

The rearrangement links TRBV18 to TRBJ1-1; D is undetermined. This CDR3 has 13 amino acids. V was cut by 3 bases and J by 5 bases, with 10 bases left in between. The germline gives CDR1 KGHSH, CDR2 LQKENI. DNA for the CDR3: TGTGCCAGCTCACCGCAAGCGGAAACTGAAGCTTTCTTT. Protein product: CASSPQAETEAFF.

Only a few counts were recorded for this clone. This sequence joins TRBV29-1 and TRBJ1-2; no clear D. Germline CDR1 reads SQVTM; CDR2 reads ANQGSEA. V shed 4 bases and J shed 1 base, with 7 bases lying between them. The CDR3 is 12 residues long. The CDR3 reads CSVGEDNYGYTF. The CDR3, as DNA: TGCAGCGTTGGTGAGGATAACTATGGCTACACCTTC.

The genes are TRBV30 and TRBJ1-1, with no clear D. V lost 3 bases to trimming and J lost 6 bases, with 8 bases between them. Germline values: CDR1 GTSNPN, CDR2 SVGIG (reference sequence). There are 11 residues in the CDR3. The CDR3 loop reads CAWRAFAEAFF. CDR3 nucleotide sequence: TGTGCCTGGAGGGCGTTTGCTGAAGCTTTCTTT.

This clone was picked up a small number of times. V is TRBV18 and J is TRBJ2-1; 12 positions agree with TRBD2. The CDR3 consists of 17 residues. CDR1 is KGHSH, CDR2 LQKENI, per germline. V trimming: 3 bases; J trimming: 0 bases; junction bases outside the gene matches: 3. The chain's CDR3 is CASSPGLAGFSYNEQFF. The CDR3 coding sequence is TGTGCCAGCTCACCCGGACTAGCGGGGTTCTCCTACAATGAGCAGTTCTTC. Filled out from reference TRBV18 and TRBJ2-1, the complete variable domain reads NAGVMQNPRHLVRRRGQEARLRCSPMKGHSHVYWYRQLPEEGLKFMVYLQKENIIDESGMPKERFSAEFPKEGPSILRIQQVVRGDSAAYFCASSPGLAGFSYNEQFFGPGTRLTVL.

The chain has TRBV13 and TRBJ2-7; D not certain. V was pared by 0 bases and J by 4 bases, with 4 bases between. CDR3 length: 12 residues. Looked up from germline, CDR1 is PRHDT and CDR2 is FYEKMQ (reference sequence). The CDR3 DNA is TGTGCCAGCAGCTTAGGCCAATACGAGCAGTACTTC. This encodes CASSLGQYEQYF.

The chain couples TRBV7-8 to TRBJ2-1; a possible D gene is TRBD1 (5 bases). V gave up 5 bases and J gave up 2 bases, with 13 bases separating them. The CDR3 consists of 15 residues. The germline CDR1 and CDR2 sequences are SGHVS and FQNEAQ. The CDR3 reads CASSRRRVPYNEQFF. The CDR3 bases are TGTGCCAGCAGCCGCCGCAGGGTTCCCTACAATGAGCAGTTCTTC.

In this sample, this clone turned up a few times. The rearrangement links TRBV5-6 to TRBJ2-3; the D is unclear. Germline V gene data show CDR1 as SGHDT and CDR2 as YYEEEE. The CDR3 runs 12 residues. Trimming stripped 2 bases from V and 4 bases from J, with 5 bases between. Here the CDR3 reads CASSFLADTQYF. The CDR3, as DNA: TGTGCCAGCAGCTTCCTTGCAGATACGCAGTATTTT.

The chain carries TRBV19 and TRBJ2-5, with D possibly TRBD2 on 5 matching bases. Trimming removed 4 bases at V and 8 bases at J, with 14 bases between. The CDR3 contains 13 residues. Germline CDR1 and CDR2: LNHDA and SQIVND (reference sequence). CDR3 in amino acids: CASSNRGTGTQYF. The CDR3, as DNA: TGTGCCAGTAGTAACCGAGGCACGGGAACCCAGTACTTC.

The CDR3, as DNA: TGTGCCAGCAGCTTGACTGGACCAAACATTCAGTACTTC. It codes for CASSLTGPNIQYF. The rearrangement links TRBV11-3 to TRBJ2-4; D gene unclear. This CDR3 is 13 amino acids long. Looked up from germline, CDR1 is SGHNT and CDR2 is YENEEA. Deletions cut 3 bases from V and 6 bases from J, with 9 bases between. Complete variable domain (other parts from reference TRBV11-3 and TRBJ2-4): EAGVVQSPRYKIIEKKQPVAFWCNPISGHNTLYWYLQNLGQGPELLIRYENEEAVDDSQLPKDRFSAERLKGVDSTLKIQPAELGDSAVYLCASSLTGPNIQYFGAGTRLSVL.